This TCR beta chain originates from a study of OX40 agonist ivuxolimab in advanced cancers. Generated by immunoSEQ multiplex PCR, the TCRdb table keeps only in-frame clones and is missing some. The sample includes about 71,000 clones, roughly three quarters of them seen just once. CDR1 and CDR2 (germline): SGHVS, FQNEAQ. V was pared by 5 bases and J by 2 bases, with 3 bases of the junction left unmatched. The CDR3 consists of 15 residues. This clone was observed a handful of times. The chain has TRBV7-8 and TRBJ1-5; TRBD1 aligns across 10 bases. The TCR comes from an adult with an advanced solid tumor such as melanoma, head and neck, liver or kidney cancer. The sample in question was CD4+ or CD8+ T cells sorted from blood, obtained in a trial of the OX40 agonist ivuxolimab. DNA for the CDR3: TGTGCCAGCAGCACCGGGACAGGGGGCAATCAGCCCCAGCATTTT. Its translation is CASSTGTGGNQPQHF.